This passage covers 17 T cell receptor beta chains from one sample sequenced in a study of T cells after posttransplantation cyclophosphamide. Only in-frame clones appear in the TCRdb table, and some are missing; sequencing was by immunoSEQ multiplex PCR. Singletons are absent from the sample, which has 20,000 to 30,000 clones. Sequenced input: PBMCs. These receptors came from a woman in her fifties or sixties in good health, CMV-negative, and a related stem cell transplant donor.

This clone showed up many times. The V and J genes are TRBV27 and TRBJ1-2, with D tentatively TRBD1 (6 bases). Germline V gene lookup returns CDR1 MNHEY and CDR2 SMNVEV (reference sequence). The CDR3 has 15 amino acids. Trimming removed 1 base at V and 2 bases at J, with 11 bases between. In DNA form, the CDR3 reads TGTGCCAGCAGTTTATACACAGGGAGCAACTATGGCTACACCTTC. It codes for CASSLYTGSNYGYTF.

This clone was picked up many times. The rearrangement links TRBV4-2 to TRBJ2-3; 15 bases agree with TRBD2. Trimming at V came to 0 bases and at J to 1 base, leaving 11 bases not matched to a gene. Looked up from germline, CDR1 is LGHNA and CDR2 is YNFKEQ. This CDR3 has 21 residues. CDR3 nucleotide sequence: TGTGCCAGCAGCCAAGATTTTTCAGTGGGACTAGCGGGGGGCGGCACAGATACGCAGTATTTT. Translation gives CASSQDFSVGLAGGGTDTQYF.

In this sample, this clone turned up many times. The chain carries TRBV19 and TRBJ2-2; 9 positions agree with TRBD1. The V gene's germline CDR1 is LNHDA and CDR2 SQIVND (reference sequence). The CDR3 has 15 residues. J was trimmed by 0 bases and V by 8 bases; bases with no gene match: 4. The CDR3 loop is CASDRGNPNTGELFF. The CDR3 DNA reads TGTGCCAGTGACAGGGGGAACCCGAACACCGGGGAGCTGTTTTTT.

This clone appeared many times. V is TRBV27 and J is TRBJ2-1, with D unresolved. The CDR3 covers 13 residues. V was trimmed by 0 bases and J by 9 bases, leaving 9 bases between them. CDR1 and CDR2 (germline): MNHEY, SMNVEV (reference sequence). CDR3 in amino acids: CASSLSRQIEQFF. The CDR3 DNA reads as TGTGCCAGCAGTTTATCGAGGCAGATTGAGCAGTTCTTC.

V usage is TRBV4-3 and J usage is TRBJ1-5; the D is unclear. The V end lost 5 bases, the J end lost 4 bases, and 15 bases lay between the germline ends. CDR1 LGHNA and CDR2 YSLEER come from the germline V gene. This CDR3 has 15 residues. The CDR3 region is CASSEDLERNQPQHF. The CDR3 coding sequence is TGCGCCAGCAGCGAGGACTTGGAGCGAAATCAGCCCCAGCATTTT.

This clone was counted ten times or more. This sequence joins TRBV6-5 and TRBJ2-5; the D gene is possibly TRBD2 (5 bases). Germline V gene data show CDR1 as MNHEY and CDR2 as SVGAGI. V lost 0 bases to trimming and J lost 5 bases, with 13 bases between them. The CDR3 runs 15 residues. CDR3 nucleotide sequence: TGTGCCAGCAGTTACTCGAGAGGTCGAGGGGAGACCCAGTACTTC. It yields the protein CASSYSRGRGETQYF.

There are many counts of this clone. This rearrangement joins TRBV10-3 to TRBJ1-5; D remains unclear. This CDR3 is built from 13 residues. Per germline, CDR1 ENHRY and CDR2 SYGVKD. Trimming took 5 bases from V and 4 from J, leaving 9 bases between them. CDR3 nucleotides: TGTGCCATCAGTCCCCGGGAAAATCAGCCCCAGCATTTT. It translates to CAISPRENQPQHF.

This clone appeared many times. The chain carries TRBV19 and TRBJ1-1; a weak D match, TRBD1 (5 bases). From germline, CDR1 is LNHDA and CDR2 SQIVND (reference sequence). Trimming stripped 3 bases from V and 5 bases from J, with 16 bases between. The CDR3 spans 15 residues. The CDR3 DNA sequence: TGTGCCAGTAGTATTAACGTCCCAGGGCGTACTGAAGCTTTCTTT. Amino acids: CASSINVPGRTEAFF.

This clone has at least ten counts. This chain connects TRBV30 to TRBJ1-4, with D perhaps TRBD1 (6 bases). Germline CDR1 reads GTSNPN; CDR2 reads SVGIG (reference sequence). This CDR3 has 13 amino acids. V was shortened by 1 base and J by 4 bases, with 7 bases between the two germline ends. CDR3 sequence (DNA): TGTGCCTGGAGTGAGGACAGTAATGAAAAACTGTTTTTT. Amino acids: CAWSEDSNEKLFF.

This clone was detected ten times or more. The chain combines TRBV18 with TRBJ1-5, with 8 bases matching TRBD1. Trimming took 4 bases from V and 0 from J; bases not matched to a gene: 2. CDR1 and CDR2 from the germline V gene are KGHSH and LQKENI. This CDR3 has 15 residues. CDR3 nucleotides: TGTGCCAGCTCACGGGACAGGTATAGCAATCAGCCCCAGCATTTT. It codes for CASSRDRYSNQPQHF.

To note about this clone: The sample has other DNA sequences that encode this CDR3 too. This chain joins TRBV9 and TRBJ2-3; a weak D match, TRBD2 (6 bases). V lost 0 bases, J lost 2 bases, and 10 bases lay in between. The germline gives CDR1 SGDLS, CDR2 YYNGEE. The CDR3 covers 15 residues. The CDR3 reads CASSVVAGYTDTQYF. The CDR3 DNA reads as TGTGCCAGCAGCGTAGTGGCGGGATACACAGATACGCAGTATTTT. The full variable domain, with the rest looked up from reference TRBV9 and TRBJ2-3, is DSGVTQTPKHLITATGQRVTLRCSPRSGDLSVYWYQQSLDQGLQFLIQYYNGEERAKGNILERFSAQQFPDLHSELNLSSLELGDSALYFCASSVVAGYTDTQYFGPGTRLTVL.

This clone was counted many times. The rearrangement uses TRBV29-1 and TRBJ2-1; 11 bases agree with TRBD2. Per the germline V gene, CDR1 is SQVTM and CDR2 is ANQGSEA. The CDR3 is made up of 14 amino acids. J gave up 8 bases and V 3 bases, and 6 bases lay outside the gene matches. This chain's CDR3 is CSVDSGRDWDEQFF. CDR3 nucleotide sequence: TGCAGCGTTGATAGCGGGAGGGATTGGGATGAGCAGTTCTTC.

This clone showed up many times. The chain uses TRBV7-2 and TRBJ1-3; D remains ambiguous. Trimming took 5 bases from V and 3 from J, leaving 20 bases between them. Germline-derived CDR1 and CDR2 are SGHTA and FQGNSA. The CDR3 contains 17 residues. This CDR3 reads CASSKKAGSLGGNTIYF. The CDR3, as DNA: TGTGCCAGCAGCAAAAAAGCAGGTTCTCTGGGTGGAAACACCATATATTTT. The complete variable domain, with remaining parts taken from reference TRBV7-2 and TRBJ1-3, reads GAGVSQSPSNKVTEKGKDVELRCDPISGHTALYWYRQSLGQGLEFLIYFQGNSAPDKSGLPSDRFSAERTGGSVSTLTIQRTQQEDSAVYLCASSKKAGSLGGNTIYFGEGSWLTVV.

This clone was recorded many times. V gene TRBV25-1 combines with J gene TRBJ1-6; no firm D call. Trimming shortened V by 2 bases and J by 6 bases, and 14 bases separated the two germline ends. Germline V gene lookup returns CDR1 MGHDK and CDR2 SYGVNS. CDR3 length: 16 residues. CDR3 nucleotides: TGTGCCAGCAGTGAAGTAGGACTAGTTCCTAATTCACCCCTCCACTTT. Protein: CASSEVGLVPNSPLHF.

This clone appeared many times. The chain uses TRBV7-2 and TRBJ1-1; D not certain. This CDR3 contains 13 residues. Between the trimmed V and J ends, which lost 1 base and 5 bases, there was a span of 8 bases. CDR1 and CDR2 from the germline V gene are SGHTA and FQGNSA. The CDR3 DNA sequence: TGTGCCAGCAGCTTAGGGGCGGGGACTGAAGCTTTCTTT. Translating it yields CASSLGAGTEAFF.

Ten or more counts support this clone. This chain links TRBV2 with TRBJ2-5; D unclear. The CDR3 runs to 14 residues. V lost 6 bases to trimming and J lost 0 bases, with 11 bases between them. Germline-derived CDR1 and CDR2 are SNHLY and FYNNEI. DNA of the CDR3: TGTGCCAGCAGCGCAAACCGGGACCAAGAGACCCAGTACTTC. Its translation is CASSANRDQETQYF.

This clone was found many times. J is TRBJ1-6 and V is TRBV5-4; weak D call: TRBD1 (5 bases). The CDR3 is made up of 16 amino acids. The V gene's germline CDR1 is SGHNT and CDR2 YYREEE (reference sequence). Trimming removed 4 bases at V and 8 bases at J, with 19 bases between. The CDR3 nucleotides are TGTGCCAGCAGCCACTCTCCGGGACTCCCAGATTCACCCCTCCACTTT. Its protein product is CASSHSPGLPDSPLHF.